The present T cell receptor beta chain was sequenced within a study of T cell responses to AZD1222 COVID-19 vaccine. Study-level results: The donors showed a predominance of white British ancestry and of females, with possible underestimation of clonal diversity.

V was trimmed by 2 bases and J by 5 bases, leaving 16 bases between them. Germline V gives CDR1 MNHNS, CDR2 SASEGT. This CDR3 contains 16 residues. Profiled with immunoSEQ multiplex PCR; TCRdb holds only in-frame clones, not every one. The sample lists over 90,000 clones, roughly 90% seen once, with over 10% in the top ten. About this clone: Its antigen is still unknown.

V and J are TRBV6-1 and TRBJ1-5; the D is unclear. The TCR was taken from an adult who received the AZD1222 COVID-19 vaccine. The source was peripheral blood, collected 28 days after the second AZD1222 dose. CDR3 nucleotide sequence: TGTGCCAGCAGTGAACCTATAGGAGACTTAGATCAGCCCCAGCATTTT. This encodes CASSEPIGDLDQPQHF.